The T cell receptor beta chain described here comes from a study of blood T cell repertoires in COVID-19. About the research overall: From the United States, Italy and Spain came samples of acute and convalescent COVID-19. In each case, the material was cDNA or gDNA derived from T cells, B-cell-depleted T cells, or PBMCs.

The germline V gene has CDR1 SQVTM and CDR2 ANQGSEA. This CDR3 is 14 amino acids long. Germline trimming cut 7 bases from V and 4 bases from J; bases unmatched to any gene: 8. Only one count was recorded for this clone. Original analysis: Reference gene primer amplification gave estimated nucleated cell counts. Clones were read by immunoSEQ multiplex PCR, and TCRdb kept only the in-frame ones, dropping some. V and J calls plus clone size are reproduced from that table; the DNA served to infer D and trimming. Counted here are fewer than 85,000 clones, roughly nine tenths occurring once; the ten biggest clones make up around a tenth.

The source material was peripheral blood. The sequence came from a human donor in a cohort sampled during active COVID-19. This chain connects TRBV29-1 to TRBJ2-4; 9 bases align to TRBD1. In nucleotides, the CDR3 is TGCAGCGATAAAATAGGGACAGGGAAAAACATTCAGTACTTC. It codes for CSDKIGTGKNIQYF.